This TCR beta chain emerged from a study of blood T cell repertoires in COVID-19. In the original workflow: Using reference gene primer amplification, nucleated cell counts were estimated. Sequencing used immunoSEQ multiplex PCR; TCRdb keeps in-frame clones, though not all of them. V, J and clone size reflect that table, while D and trimming were determined from the DNA. Altogether a few hundred thousand clones are present, less than 85% being singletons, with the ten largest covering about 4.3%. Only one count was recorded for this clone. Germline V gene sequence: CDR1 SGHDT, CDR2 YYEEEE. With 4 bases removed from V and 6 bases from J, the gap between germline ends came to 14 bases. The CDR3 is 13 residues long.

The specimen was peripheral blood. This TCR was sampled from a man aged 55-75 years who had recovered from COVID-19. The gene calls are TRBV5-6 and TRBJ2-7; D uncertain. CDR3 sequence (DNA): TGTGCCAGCAGCCCTAACCCCACCCGCGAGCAGTACTTC. As protein: CASSPNPTREQYF.